A single sample gave rise to the 9 T cell receptor beta chains below, sequenced in a study of blood T cells in healthy people across ages. Using a J-beta primer mix together with a sample-barcoded 5' primer, a second PCR was run for roughly 7 to 11 cycles. TCRdb re-analysed the 5' RACE reads in MiXCR, keeping a single row per CDR3 protein. The table records approximately 2,000,000 distinct CDR3 sequences, roughly two fifths of them present only once. Sequences were obtained from blood. The receptors shown here come from a human donor in good health.

This clonotype has just a few counts. The genes are TRBV7-2 and TRBJ2-7, with TRBD2 identical over 10 bases. Trimming took 5 bases from V and 3 from J; bases not matched to a gene: 10. The CDR3 sequence is 16 residues long. Germline V lookup: CDR1 SGHTA, CDR2 FQGNSA. The chain's CDR3 is CASSRGASGGSYEQYF. For the CDR3, the DNA is TGTGCCAGCAGCCGGGGGGCTAGCGGGGGAAGCTACGAGCAGTACTTC.

This clonotype was counted a few times. The V gene is TRBV6-6, the J gene TRBJ2-3; D uncertain. This CDR3 contains 16 residues. Looked up from germline, CDR1 is MNHNY and CDR2 is SVGAGI (reference sequence). V lost 5 bases and J lost 0, with 15 bases in between. For the CDR3, the DNA is TGTGCCAGCAGTATGGTGGTCCACACTAGCACAGATACGCAGTATTTT. Translating it yields CASSMVVHTSTDTQYF.

This clonotype showed up many times. The J gene is TRBJ2-3, the V gene TRBV20-1; D is ambiguous. The V and J ends lost 5 bases and 1 base respectively, with 7 bases between them. This CDR3 has 12 amino acids. CDR1 and CDR2 (germline): DFQATT, SNEGSKA (reference sequence). CDR3 protein: CSAPDRTDTQYF. The CDR3 DNA sequence: TGCAGTGCTCCCGACCGCACAGATACGCAGTATTTT.

This clonotype was detected a few times. The chain links TRBV4-1 to TRBJ2-5; D might be TRBD1 or TRBD2, each matching 7 bases. The CDR3 contains 17 residues. Per germline, CDR1 MGHRA and CDR2 YSYEKL. V was clipped by 3 bases and J by 3 bases, with 20 bases between them. The CDR3 DNA reads TGCGCCAGCAGCCACCCAGGGGGGGGGCTGGGAGAAGAGACCCAGTACTTC. Protein product: CASSHPGGGLGEETQYF.

This sequence joins TRBV4-3 and TRBJ2-6; 8 nucleotides agree with TRBD1. Trimming took 5 bases from V and 0 from J; bases not matched to a gene: 15. The CDR3 has 20 amino acids. Germline CDR1 and CDR2: LGHNA and YSLEER. This CDR3 reads CASSTRYATGVFSGANVLTF. In DNA form, the CDR3 reads TGCGCCAGCAGCACCCGATACGCGACAGGGGTTTTCTCTGGGGCCAACGTCCTGACTTTC.

The table lists this clonotype with a few counts. The genes are TRBV5-1 and TRBJ2-1; D possibly corresponds to TRBD2 (6 bases). This CDR3 has 14 amino acids. CDR1 and CDR2 (germline): SGHRS, YFSETQ. V lost 0 bases and J 5 bases, leaving 9 bases between the germline ends. This CDR3 reads CASSLVGTHNEQFF. In DNA, the CDR3 is TGCGCCAGCAGCTTGGTTGGGACTCACAATGAGCAGTTCTTC. Full variable domain (remainder filled in from reference TRBV5-1 and TRBJ2-1): KAGVTQTPRYLIKTRGQQVTLSCSPISGHRSVSWYQQTPGQGLQFLFEYFSETQRNKGNFPGRFSGRQFSNSRSEMNVSTLELGDSALYLCASSLVGTHNEQFFGPGTRLTVL.

This clonotype occurred a few times. J is TRBJ2-7 and V is TRBV20-1; D unclear. In germline, CDR1 is DFQATT, CDR2 SNEGSKA (reference sequence). Between the trimmed V and J ends, which lost 5 bases and 3 bases, there was a span of 14 bases. The CDR3 has 13 residues. CDR3 loop: CSASHITIYEQYF. DNA of the CDR3: TGCAGTGCTTCCCACATAACTATCTACGAGCAGTACTTC.

This chain connects TRBV21-1 to TRBJ2-4; the table's D call, TRBD2, was not checked against the DNA. The closer fit of TRBJ2-7 to the DNA end suggests the J call may be wrong. TRBV21-1 is flagged as a pseudogene. The CDR3 contains 14 residues. CDR3 loop: CASILTSADYEQYF. CDR3 nucleotides: TGTGCCAGCATCTTGACTAGCGCCGACTACGAGCAGTACTTC.

This chain links TRBV14 with TRBJ1-2; 8 bases align to TRBD1. The trim removed 5 bases at V and 6 bases at J, leaving 5 bases unmatched. This CDR3 comprises 13 residues. Germline V lookup: CDR1 SGHDN, CDR2 FVKESK. In DNA form, the CDR3 reads TGTGCCAGCAGCTTACAGGGGGAGCATGGCTACACCTTC. This encodes CASSLQGEHGYTF.